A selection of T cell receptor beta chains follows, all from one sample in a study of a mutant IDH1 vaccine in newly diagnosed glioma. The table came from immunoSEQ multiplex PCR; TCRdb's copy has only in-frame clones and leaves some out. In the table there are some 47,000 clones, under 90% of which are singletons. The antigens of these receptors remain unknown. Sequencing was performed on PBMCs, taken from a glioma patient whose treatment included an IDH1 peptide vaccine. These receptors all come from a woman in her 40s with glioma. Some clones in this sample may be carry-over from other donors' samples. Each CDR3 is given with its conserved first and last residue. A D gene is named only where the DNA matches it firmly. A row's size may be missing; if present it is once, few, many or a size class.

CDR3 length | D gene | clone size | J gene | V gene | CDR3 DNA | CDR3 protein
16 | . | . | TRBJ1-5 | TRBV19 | TGTGCCAGTAGTACCCTTTTGCAGGGCGGCAATCAGCCCCAGCATTTT | CASSTLLQGGNQPQHF
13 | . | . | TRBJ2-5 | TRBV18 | TGTGCCAGCTCACCAGGTGGCGAAGAGACCCAGTACTTC | CASSPGGEETQYF
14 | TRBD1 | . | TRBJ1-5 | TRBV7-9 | TGTGCCAGCAGCTGGTCAGGGGGAAGCCAGCCCCAGCATTTT | CASSWSGGSQPQHF
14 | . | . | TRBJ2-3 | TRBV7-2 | TGTGCCAGCAGCCCTCTGGGTCCCGGGGATACGCAGTATTTT | CASSPLGPGDTQYF
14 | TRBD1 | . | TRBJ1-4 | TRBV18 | TGTGCCAGCTCACCGACCGGACAGGCGGAAAAACTGTTTTTT | CASSPTGQAEKLFF
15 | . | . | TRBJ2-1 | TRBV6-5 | TGTGCCAGCAGCCCCCTCGGGGGACTCTACAATGAGCAGTTCTTC | CASSPLGGLYNEQFF
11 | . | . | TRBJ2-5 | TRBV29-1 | TGCAGCGTTGAAGAGGTCCAGACCCAGTACTTC | CSVEEVQTQYF
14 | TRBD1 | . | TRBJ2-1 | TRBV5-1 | TGCGCCAGCAGCTTGGCTACAGGGGGCCATGAGCAGTTCTTC | CASSLATGGHEQFF
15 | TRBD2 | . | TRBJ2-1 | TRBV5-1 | TGCGCCAGCAGCCTTCCTCTGGCGGGAGGGGATGAGCAGTTCTTC | CASSLPLAGGDEQFF
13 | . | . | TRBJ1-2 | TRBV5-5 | TGTGCCAGCAGCTTGGACGGGGCTCGTGGCTACACCTTC | CASSLDGARGYTF
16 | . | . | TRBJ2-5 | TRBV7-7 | TGTGCTAGCAGCTTAGAAGCGGGCCCTGGCTGGGAGACCCAGTACTTC | CASSLEAGPGWETQYF
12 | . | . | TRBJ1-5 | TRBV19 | TGTGCCATCGGGGGGGAGGGGCAGCCCCAGCATTTT | CAIGGEGQPQHF
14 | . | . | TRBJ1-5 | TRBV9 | TGTGCCAGCAGCGTAACCGATAGCAATCAGCCCCAGCATTTT | CASSVTDSNQPQHF
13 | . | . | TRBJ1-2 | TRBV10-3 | TGTGCCATCAGCTCCCCCACGGATTATGGCTACACCTTC | CAISSPTDYGYTF
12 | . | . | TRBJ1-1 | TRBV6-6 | TGTGCCAGCAGTGTCCACAGGGTTGAAGCTTTCTTT | CASSVHRVEAFF
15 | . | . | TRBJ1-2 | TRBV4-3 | TGCGCCAGCAGCCATACAGGGAGAGCTAACTATGGCTACACCTTC | CASSHTGRANYGYTF
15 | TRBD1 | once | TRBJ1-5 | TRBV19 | TGTGCCAGTAGTATTGGGACAGGCTCCAATCAGCCCCAGCATTTT | CASSIGTGSNQPQHF
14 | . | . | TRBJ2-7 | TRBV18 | TGTGCCAGCTCACCCGTTGGGTGGTGGGACGAGCAGTACTTC | CASSPVGWWDEQYF
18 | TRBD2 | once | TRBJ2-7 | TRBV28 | TGTGCCAGCAGTCCATGGACTAGCGGGAGAGGGGTTCGTAACGAGCAGTACTTC | CASSPWTSGRGVRNEQYF
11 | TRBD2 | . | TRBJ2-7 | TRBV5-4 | TGTGCCAGTAGCGGGGAGGCCGAGCAGTACTTC | CASSGEAEQYF
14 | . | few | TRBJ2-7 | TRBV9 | TGTGCCAGCAGCGTAGCGAGTAGCTCCTACGAGCAGTACTTC | CASSVASSSYEQYF
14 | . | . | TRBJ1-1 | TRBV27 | TGTGCCAGCAGTCCCCCAGGGGTGAACACTGAAGCTTTCTTT | CASSPPGVNTEAFF
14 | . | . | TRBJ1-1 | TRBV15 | TGTGCCACCAGCTCTTGGCAGGGCCTCACTGAAGCTTTCTTT | CATSSWQGLTEAFF
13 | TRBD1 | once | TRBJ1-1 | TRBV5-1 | TGCGCCAGCAGCGGGACAGGGGGCGTGAGGGCTTTCTTT | CASSGTGGVRAFF
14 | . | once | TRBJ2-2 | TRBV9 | TGTGCCAGCTCCGAGACCCAAAACACCGGGGAGCTGTTTTTT | CASSETQNTGELFF
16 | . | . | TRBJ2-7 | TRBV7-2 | TGTGCCAGCAGCCCCCTAGGGTGGGATCGGAAAGGCGAGCAGTACTTC | CASSPLGWDRKGEQYF
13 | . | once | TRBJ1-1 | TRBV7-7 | TGTGCTAGCAGCTTTGATGAACGCACTGAAGCTTTCTTT | CASSFDERTEAFF
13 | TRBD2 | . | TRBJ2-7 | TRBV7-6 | TGTGCCAGCAGCCAGGGACTAGGGTGGGAGCAGTACTTC | CASSQGLGWEQYF
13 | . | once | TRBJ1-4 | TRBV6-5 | TGTGCCAGCAGTGCGACGAGCAGCGAAAAACTGTTTTTT | CASSATSSEKLFF
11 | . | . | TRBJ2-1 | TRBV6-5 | TGTGCCAGCAGCCGCCGGGATGAGCAGTTCTTC | CASSRRDEQFF
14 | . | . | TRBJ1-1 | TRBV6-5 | TGTGCCACTAATGGAGAACGGCCCTACACTGAAGCTTTCTTT | CATNGERPYTEAFF
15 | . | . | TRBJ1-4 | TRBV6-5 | TGTGCCAGCAGTTACTCGGGGACGGGAGGCGAAAAACTGTTTTTT | CASSYSGTGGEKLFF
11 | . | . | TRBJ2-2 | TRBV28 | TGTGCCAGCAGCCCTAGGGGGGAGCTGTTTTTT | CASSPRGELFF
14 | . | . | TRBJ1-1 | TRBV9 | TGTGCCAGCAGCGTTGACTTGGGGAACACTGAAGCTTTCTTT | CASSVDLGNTEAFF
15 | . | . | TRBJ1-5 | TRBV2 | TGTGCCAGCACCACCGGGACCGACCGGGCCCAGCCCCAGCATTTT | CASTTGTDRAQPQHF
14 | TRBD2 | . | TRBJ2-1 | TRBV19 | TGTGCCAGTAGTAGCGGGGGGGCCTCCAATGAGCAGTTCTTC | CASSSGGASNEQFF
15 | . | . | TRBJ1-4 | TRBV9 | TGTGCCAGCAGCGTAAGCCAGTACGGAGGTGAAAAACTGTTTTTT | CASSVSQYGGEKLFF
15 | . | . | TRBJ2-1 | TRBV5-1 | TGCGCCAGCAGTTTCGGAGCGCGGACGTACAGTGAGCAGTTCTTC | CASSFGARTYSEQFF
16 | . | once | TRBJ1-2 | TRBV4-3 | TGCGCCAGCAGCCAAGATCATAGTTGGACAGTGGAGGGCTACACCTTC | CASSQDHSWTVEGYTF
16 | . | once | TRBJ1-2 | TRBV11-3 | TGTGCCAGCAGCTATTATCCGGGAGACATGCCTTATGGCTACACCTTC | CASSYYPGDMPYGYTF
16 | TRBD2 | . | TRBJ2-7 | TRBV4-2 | TGTGCCAGCAGCTCTAGTTTGAGCGGGGGGCTGTACGAGCAGTACTTC | CASSSSLSGGLYEQYF
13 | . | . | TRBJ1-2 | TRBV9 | TGTGCCAGCAGCGTAGTAAGGGGCCGTGGCTACACCTTC | CASSVVRGRGYTF
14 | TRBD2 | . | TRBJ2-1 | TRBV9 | TGTGCCAGCAGCGGGGTAGCGGGGGGCAATGAGCAGTTCTTC | CASSGVAGGNEQFF
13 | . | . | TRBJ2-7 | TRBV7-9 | TGTGCCAGCAGCTTTCCTGGACGGACAGAGCAGTACTTC | CASSFPGRTEQYF
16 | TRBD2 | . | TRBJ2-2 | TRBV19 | TGTGCCAGTAGTGCTAGCGGGGGGGCCTTGGACGGGGAGCTGTTTTTT | CASSASGGALDGELFF
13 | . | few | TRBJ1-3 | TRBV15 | TGTGCCACCCTCGGGCAAACTGGAAACACCATATATTTT | CATLGQTGNTIYF
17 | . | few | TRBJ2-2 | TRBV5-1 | TGCGCCAGCAGCTCCCGTTCCGGGGCCACGACGGGCGGGGAGCTGTTTTTT | CASSSRSGATTGGELFF
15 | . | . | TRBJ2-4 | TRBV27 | TGTGCCAGCCCTAACCGGGAGATGGCCAAAAACATTCAGTACTTC | CASPNREMAKNIQYF
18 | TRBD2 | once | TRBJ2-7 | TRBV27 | TGTGCCAGCAGTCTCCTTCAGACCGGGGGGGCGTTTAACGGCGAGCAGTACTTC | CASSLLQTGGAFNGEQYF
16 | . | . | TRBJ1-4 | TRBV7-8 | TGTGCCAGCAGCTTACCGGGGATTGCAACTAATGAAAAACTGTTTTTT | CASSLPGIATNEKLFF
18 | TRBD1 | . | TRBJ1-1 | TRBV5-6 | TGTGCCAGCAGCTTGCCCGGGACAGGGGGCTGGGGTAGCACTGAAGCTTTCTTT | CASSLPGTGGWGSTEAFF
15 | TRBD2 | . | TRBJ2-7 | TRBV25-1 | TGTGCCAGCAGTGAAGGAGGCGGGAGGGCGAACGAGCAGTACTTC | CASSEGGGRANEQYF
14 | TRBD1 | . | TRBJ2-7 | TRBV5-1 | TGCGCCAGCAGCTTGGGACAGGGGTACTACGAGCAGTACTTC | CASSLGQGYYEQYF
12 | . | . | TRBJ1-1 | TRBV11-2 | TGTGCCAGCAGCTTACTTCCATCTGAAGCTTTCTTT | CASSLLPSEAFF
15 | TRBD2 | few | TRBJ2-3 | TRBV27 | TGTGCCAGCACCCTAATCGGGGGGGCCCCAGATACGCAGTATTTT | CASTLIGGAPDTQYF
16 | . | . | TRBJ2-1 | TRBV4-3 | TGCGCCAGCAGCCAAGCTCACGGGACCCTCTACAATGAGCAGTTCTTC | CASSQAHGTLYNEQFF
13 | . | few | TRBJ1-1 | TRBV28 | TGTGCCAGCAGTCGGATCTCGGGGACTGAAGCTTTCTTT | CASSRISGTEAFF
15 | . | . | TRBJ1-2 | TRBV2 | TGTGCCAGCAGGAGCGCCGGGACTCCCAGGAATGGCTACACCTTC | CASRSAGTPRNGYTF
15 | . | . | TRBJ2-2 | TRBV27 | TGTGCCAGCAGTTTTTCCCCAGTGAACACCGGGGAGCTGTTTTTT | CASSFSPVNTGELFF